The source of this TCR beta chain is a study of T cell responses to AZD1222 COVID-19 vaccine. Assay used: immunoSEQ multiplex PCR; TCRdb lists only in-frame clones, some missing. The table records 150,000 to 200,000 clones, roughly nine tenths of them present only once. Trimming left V 4 bases short and J 9 bases short, with 16 bases between. This CDR3 is 14 amino acids long. Germline V gene data show CDR1 as MNHEY and CDR2 as SVGEGT. The source of this sequence is an adult in good health. The sample was peripheral blood, taken on day 0 of AZD1222 vaccination. J is TRBJ2-1 and V is TRBV6-2 or TRBV6-3; D could derive from TRBD1 or TRBD2 (6 bases each). The CDR3 DNA reads as TGTGCCAGCAGTTTTGGAAGGGGGGACGGTGAGCAGTTCTTC. This gives the protein CASSFGRGDGEQFF.